This T cell receptor (beta chain) was obtained from a study of CD8+ T cells in alopecia areata. The length of the CDR3 is 11 residues. CDR1 is MGHDK, CDR2 SYGVNS, per germline. V shed 4 bases and J shed 2 bases, with 3 bases lying between them. Extraction of RNA preceded its reverse transcription into cDNA, which served as the sequencing template. Profiled with immunoSEQ multiplex PCR; TCRdb holds only in-frame clones, not every one. The sample consists of 200,000 or so clones, roughly 60% of them appearing once. Study-wide results and limits: Links between baseline CD8+ expansion and response need larger treated cohorts.

About this clone: Its specificity is unknown.

Treatment meaning: oral pan-JAK inhibitor, 5-10 mg twice daily. This specimen consisted of CD4+ T cells sorted from blood, obtained at week 24, from a patient treated with tofacitinib. The J gene is TRBJ2-7, the V gene TRBV25-1, with unresolved D. The receptor was derived from a human donor with alopecia areata. The CDR3 coding sequence is TGTGCCAGCAGTGTGGCCTACGAGCAGTACTTC. This sequence encodes CASSVAYEQYF.